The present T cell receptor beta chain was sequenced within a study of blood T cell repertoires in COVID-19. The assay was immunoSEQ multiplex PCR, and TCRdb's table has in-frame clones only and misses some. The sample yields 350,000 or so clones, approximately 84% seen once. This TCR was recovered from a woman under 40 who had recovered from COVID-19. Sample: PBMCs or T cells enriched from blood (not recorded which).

CDR3 in DNA: TGTGCCAGCAGTTTCCGGGATTTCACTGAAGCTTTCTTT. Translating it yields CASSFRDFTEAFF. The V gene is TRBV12-3 or TRBV12-4, the J gene TRBJ1-1; no reliable D call. The CDR3 covers 13 residues. The V and J ends lost 3 bases and 4 bases respectively, with 9 bases between them.